This TCR beta chain was obtained from a study of T-cell memory formation after mild COVID-19. Libraries for TCRalpha and TCRbeta carried sample barcodes and unique molecular identifiers via 5'RACE. TCRdb independently ran MiXCR on the 5' RACE reads; one entry per CDR3 protein. This sample carries 150,000 to 200,000 distinct CDR3 sequences, 11% of them seen once, and the ten largest clones take approximately 3.4%. Study-wide points: Mainly CM and EM harbored the contracting CD4+ clones; mainly EMRA harbored the CD8+ ones. Clones shrinking from day 15 to 85 showed even CD4/CD8 mixes; later expanders tilted CD4+. Memory cells collected pre-infection included some clones that later responded, suggesting cross-reactive memory joined.

Remarks on this clonotype: Antigen unknown.

Germline V gene lookup returns CDR1 MNHNS and CDR2 SASEGT. V lost 4 bases and J 5 bases, leaving 24 bases between the germline ends. The CDR3 spans 17 residues. This TCR was recovered from a man younger than 35 who had mild COVID-19 (a few samples of this study predate the infection). Cell type and time point are not known. The chain combines TRBV6-1 with TRBJ2-7; D may be TRBD2 (6 bases). Material for sequencing was PBMCs or a T cell subset sorted from them (not recorded which). The CDR3 DNA reads TGTGCCAGCAGTGCACCTCACCCTGGGACTTTTAACCACGAGCAGTACTTC. The encoded protein is CASSAPHPGTFNHEQYF.